This T cell receptor beta chain was sequenced in a study of blood T cell repertoires in COVID-19. As for the study in general: Some COVID-19 samples were acute and others convalescent; all came from the United States, Italy and Spain. PBMCs, B-cell-depleted T cells, or T cells provided the cDNA or gDNA that made up the material.

CDR1 and CDR2 (germline): SEHNR, FQNEAQ (reference sequence). Unmatched junction bases numbered 5, after V lost 3 bases and J lost 4 bases. The CDR3 totals 14 residues. In the authors' methods: For nucleated cells, counts were estimated from reference gene primer amplification. TCRdb's table, derived via immunoSEQ multiplex PCR, lists solely in-frame clones and lacks some. V and J calls and clone size are copied from that table; D and trimming were computed from the DNA. The sample yields a few hundred thousand clones, about nine tenths seen once. Those enrolled in Seattle joined during active infection and were followed longitudinally afterward.

Sequencing used peripheral blood. The clonotype comes from a woman aged 45-65 years with COVID-19, enrolled during active disease. This chain joins TRBV7-9 and TRBJ2-5; 7 nucleotides align to TRBD2. CDR3 region: CASSFSGLGETQYF. DNA for the CDR3: TGTGCCAGCAGCTTTAGCGGGCTTGGAGAGACCCAGTACTTC.